These 5 T cell receptor beta chains came from one sample sequenced in a study of glioma-infiltrating T cells after dendritic cell vaccination. Assay: immunoSEQ multiplex PCR; the TCRdb copy retains only in-frame clones and omits some. Seen here are roughly 82,000 clones, about 90% observed once, and the top ten hold approximately 3%. The sample here was blood, taken before dendritic cell vaccination. The receptors were sampled from a human donor with glioblastoma.

The chain recombines TRBV6-6 with TRBJ1-4; 9 bases are shared with TRBD1. The CDR3 has 14 amino acids. J lost 7 bases, V lost 2 bases, and 2 bases had no gene match. Germline-derived CDR1 and CDR2 are MNHNY and SVGAGI (reference sequence). The CDR3 here is CASSYRDRVEKLFF. CDR3 nucleotides: TGTGCCAGCAGTTACAGGGACAGGGTTGAAAAACTGTTTTTT.

V gene TRBV10-3 combines with J gene TRBJ2-1; 13 bases line up with TRBD2. Germline values: CDR1 ENHRY, CDR2 SYGVKD. V trimming: 0 bases; J trimming: 0 bases; junction bases outside the gene matches: 5. This CDR3 region has 19 residues. The CDR3 DNA reads as TGTGCCATCAGTGAGTCGGGACTAGCGGGGACCGGCTCCTACAATGAGCAGTTCTTC. Translating gives CAISESGLAGTGSYNEQFF.

The chain recombines TRBV2 with TRBJ1-5; maybe TRBD1 (5 bases). This CDR3 spans 14 amino acids. Trimming cost V 4 bases and J 6 bases, with 13 bases left between them. From germline, CDR1 is SNHLY and CDR2 FYNNEI. The DNA of the CDR3 is TGTGCCAGCAGTGGGTCAGGGCTTTCTCAGCCCCAGCATTTT. It yields the protein CASSGSGLSQPQHF.

This chain links TRBV9 with TRBJ2-1, with a tentative D call TRBD2 (7 bases). Trimming pared 1 base from V and 4 bases from J, leaving 12 bases between. The CDR3 totals 15 residues. Per the germline V gene, CDR1 is SGDLS and CDR2 is YYNGEE. CDR3 DNA: TGTGCCAGCAGCGTATTGGGGGGGCCTTACAATGAGCAGTTCTTC. Its translation is CASSVLGGPYNEQFF.

The chain uses TRBV6-1 and TRBJ1-1, with TRBD1 identical over 9 bases. Looked up from germline, CDR1 is MNHNS and CDR2 is SASEGT. The CDR3 covers 13 residues. V was clipped by 4 bases and J by 5 bases; unmatched bases: 2. In nucleotides, the CDR3 is TGTGCCAGCAGTGGACAGGGGGAAACTGAAGCTTTCTTT. It codes for CASSGQGETEAFF.